These T cell receptor beta chains were read from a single sample in a study of OX40 agonist ivuxolimab in advanced cancers. Clones were read by immunoSEQ multiplex PCR, and TCRdb kept only the in-frame ones, dropping some. This table has tens of thousands of clones, 70% to 90% appearing once. The sequencing used CD4+ or CD8+ T cells sorted from blood, collected in a trial of the OX40 agonist ivuxolimab. These TCRs come from an adult with an advanced solid tumor such as melanoma, head and neck, liver or kidney cancer. Each CDR3 is given with its conserved first and last residue. A D gene is named only where the DNA matches it firmly. Clone size is not always given. Where it is, it says once, few, many or a class for expanded clones.

D: -; V: TRBV10-3; J: TRBJ2-1; size: -; DNA: TGTGCCATCAGTGAGTTGAGGGGGGTGGATGAGCAGTTCTTC; CDR3: CAISELRGVDEQFF
D: -; V: TRBV6-1; J: TRBJ2-5; size: once; DNA: TGTGCCAGCAGTGAAGATTATTGGGAGACCCAGTACTTC; CDR3: CASSEDYWETQYF
D: -; V: TRBV25-1; J: TRBJ2-1; size: -; DNA: TGTGCCAGCAGTCCGGACAGCAACTACAATGAGCAGTTCTTC; CDR3: CASSPDSNYNEQFF
D: -; V: TRBV6-1; J: TRBJ2-7; size: -; DNA: TGTGCCAGCAGTCTCCAGGGGGGGGGCTACGAGCAGTACTTC; CDR3: CASSLQGGGYEQYF
D: -; V: TRBV5-4; J: TRBJ1-4; size: -; DNA: TGTGCCAGCAGCCAAGATCAAACATATGAAAAACTGTTTTTT; CDR3: CASSQDQTYEKLFF
D: TRBD2; V: TRBV5-8; J: TRBJ2-1; size: -; DNA: TGTGCCAGCAGCTTGGGGGACTACGACAATGAGCAGTTCTTC; CDR3: CASSLGDYDNEQFF
D: TRBD1; V: TRBV6-4; J: TRBJ1-2; size: few; DNA: TGTGCCAGCAGTGACTCGACAGGGATCCCTGGCTACACCTTC; CDR3: CASSDSTGIPGYTF
D: -; V: TRBV4-2; J: TRBJ1-3; size: -; DNA: TGTGCCAGCAGTGTCTCCGAACGTGGAAACACCATATATTTT; CDR3: CASSVSERGNTIYF
D: TRBD2; V: TRBV7-8; J: TRBJ2-7; size: -; DNA: TGTGCCAGCAGCTTGGACAGGCGGGGCAGCGGGAGGTACGAGCAGTACTTC; CDR3: CASSLDRRGSGRYEQYF
D: TRBD2; V: TRBV19; J: TRBJ2-1; size: few; DNA: TGTGCCAGTAGTATCCCGGGAGGGGGATCCTACAATGAGCAGTTCTTC; CDR3: CASSIPGGGSYNEQFF
D: -; V: TRBV2; J: TRBJ2-7; size: -; DNA: TGTGCCAGCCAGAACCGACTAGTAGGTCCCTACGAGCAGTACTTC; CDR3: CASQNRLVGPYEQYF
D: -; V: TRBV19; J: TRBJ1-1; size: -; DNA: TGTGCCAGTAGTATCACGTGGGCCCGCGCTGAAGCTTTCTTT; CDR3: CASSITWARAEAFF
D: TRBD1; V: TRBV9; J: TRBJ1-3; size: -; DNA: TGTGCCAGCGGGAAACAGGGGGGCTCTGGAAACACCATATATTTT; CDR3: CASGKQGGSGNTIYF
D: TRBD1; V: TRBV10-3; J: TRBJ2-7; size: -; DNA: TGTGCCATCAGGACGGGGACAGGGGGTTACGAGCAGTACTTC; CDR3: CAIRTGTGGYEQYF
D: -; V: TRBV6-1; J: TRBJ2-1; size: -; DNA: TGTGCCAGCAGCGGCGTGGGCAATGAGCAGTTCTTC; CDR3: CASSGVGNEQFF
D: -; V: TRBV5-4; J: TRBJ2-7; size: once; DNA: TGTGCCAGCAGCTTTACCGGGACCGGGATGGGGGAGCAGTACTTC; CDR3: CASSFTGTGMGEQYF
D: TRBD1; V: TRBV5-8; J: TRBJ1-5; size: few; DNA: TGTGCCAGCATCTACAGGGGTAATAGCAATCAGCCCCAGCATTTT; CDR3: CASIYRGNSNQPQHF
D: TRBD1; V: TRBV29-1; J: TRBJ2-3; size: -; DNA: TGCAGCGGGACAGGGATTAGCACAGATACGCAGTATTTT; CDR3: CSGTGISTDTQYF
D: TRBD1; V: TRBV7-9; J: TRBJ1-1; size: -; DNA: TGTGCCAGCATTCTGGGACAGGATAACACTGAAGCTTTCTTT; CDR3: CASILGQDNTEAFF
D: -; V: TRBV25-1; J: TRBJ1-1; size: -; DNA: TGTGCCAGCCTAGGGACCTTCAACACTGAAGCTTTCTTT; CDR3: CASLGTFNTEAFF
D: -; V: TRBV5-1; J: TRBJ1-1; size: -; DNA: TGCGCCAGCAGCTTCGCACCCGGACAGCAGAACACTGAAGCTTTCTTT; CDR3: CASSFAPGQQNTEAFF
D: -; V: TRBV2; J: TRBJ2-1; size: -; DNA: TGTGCCAGCAGTTACGAGTACGAGCAGTTCTTC; CDR3: CASSYEYEQFF
D: TRBD2; V: TRBV19; J: TRBJ2-3; size: once; DNA: TGTGCCAGTAGTAAAGCGGGGTTTAGCACAGATACGCAGTATTTT; CDR3: CASSKAGFSTDTQYF
D: TRBD2; V: TRBV15; J: TRBJ2-1; size: -; DNA: TGTGCCACCAACAACGATAGCGGGAGGCACTACAATGAGCAGTTCTTC; CDR3: CATNNDSGRHYNEQFF
D: -; V: TRBV21-1; J: TRBJ2-7; size: -; DNA: TGTGCCAGCAGCAAAGAGGACAGGGTATACGAGCAGTACTTC; CDR3: CASSKEDRVYEQYF
D: TRBD1; V: TRBV19; J: TRBJ1-4; size: -; DNA: TGTGCCAGTAGTATCGGGACAGGTCTTTCAAATGAAAAACTGTTTTTT; CDR3: CASSIGTGLSNEKLFF
D: -; V: TRBV29-1; J: TRBJ2-5; size: -; DNA: TGCAGCGCTGGGGGGGCAGGAAGAGAGACCCAGTACTTC; CDR3: CSAGGAGRETQYF
D: TRBD2; V: TRBV5-8; J: TRBJ2-1; size: once; DNA: TGTGCCAGCAGCCGCATAGCGGGGCCATACAATGAGCAGTTCTTC; CDR3: CASSRIAGPYNEQFF
D: -; V: TRBV5-1; J: TRBJ1-5; size: -; DNA: TGCGCCAGCAGCTTGTCAGGAGTGGACCAGCCCCAGCATTTT; CDR3: CASSLSGVDQPQHF
D: TRBD1; V: TRBV7-9; J: TRBJ2-2; size: -; DNA: TGTGCCAGCAGTTCCCCGACAGGGAGATCGGTCACCGGGGAGCTGTTTTTT; CDR3: CASSSPTGRSVTGELFF
D: -; V: TRBV21-1; J: TRBJ1-5; size: -; DNA: TGTGCCAGCAGCAAACCGGCCAAGAATCAGCCCCAGCATTTT; CDR3: CASSKPAKNQPQHF
D: -; V: TRBV19; J: TRBJ1-2; size: -; DNA: TGTGCCAGTAGGAGGGCAGGGGCTGACCACAACTATGGCTACACCTTC; CDR3: CASRRAGADHNYGYTF
D: -; V: TRBV5-1; J: TRBJ2-7; size: -; DNA: TGCGCCAGCAGCTTGGGCGGGCAGGGTCCCGAGCAGTACTTC; CDR3: CASSLGGQGPEQYF
D: -; V: TRBV7-9; J: TRBJ1-4; size: once; DNA: TGTGCCAGCAGCTTTTCTGCAACTAATGAAAAACTGTTTTTT; CDR3: CASSFSATNEKLFF
D: TRBD2; V: TRBV10-3; J: TRBJ2-3; size: -; DNA: TGTGCCATCAGTTTAGCGGGAGGGCCCGATACGCAGTATTTT; CDR3: CAISLAGGPDTQYF
D: -; V: TRBV11-3; J: TRBJ2-1; size: -; DNA: TGTGCCAGCAGCTTAGGAAGTATGCCCTACAATGAGCAGTTCTTC; CDR3: CASSLGSMPYNEQFF
D: TRBD2; V: TRBV5-1; J: TRBJ2-5; size: -; DNA: TGCGCCAGCAGCCTTGGACTAGCGGGAGTAGAGACCCAGTACTTC; CDR3: CASSLGLAGVETQYF
D: TRBD1; V: TRBV6-5; J: TRBJ2-1; size: -; DNA: TGTGCCAGCAGGGGGACAGGCCGCAATGAGCAGTTCTTC; CDR3: CASRGTGRNEQFF
D: TRBD1; V: TRBV18; J: TRBJ1-1; size: -; DNA: TGTGCCAGCTCGCTAAGCGGGACAGGGAACACTGAAGCTTTCTTT; CDR3: CASSLSGTGNTEAFF
D: -; V: TRBV4-2; J: TRBJ1-3; size: -; DNA: TGTGCCAGCAGCTTAAACCAAGGAGGAAACACCATATATTTT; CDR3: CASSLNQGGNTIYF
D: TRBD1; V: TRBV6-5; J: TRBJ1-5; size: few; DNA: TGTGCCAGCAGAACAGGGGGGTATAGCAATCAGCCCCAGCATTTT; CDR3: CASRTGGYSNQPQHF
D: TRBD1; V: TRBV28; J: TRBJ1-2; size: once; DNA: TGTGCCTACTACCCCGGACAGGGGTACGGCTACACCTTC; CDR3: CAYYPGQGYGYTF
D: -; V: TRBV28; J: TRBJ1-4; size: -; DNA: TGTGCCAGCAGTTTGCTCAAGGGGGTTAATGAAAAACTGTTTTTT; CDR3: CASSLLKGVNEKLFF
D: -; V: TRBV27; J: TRBJ2-3; size: few; DNA: TGTGCCAGCAGTGGAGGGACAGCGACAGATACGCAGTATTTT; CDR3: CASSGGTATDTQYF
D: -; V: TRBV28; J: TRBJ2-7; size: -; DNA: TGTGCCAGCAGTTCCGGGACTCCAAGATACGAGCAGTACTTC; CDR3: CASSSGTPRYEQYF
D: -; V: TRBV14; J: TRBJ2-7; size: -; DNA: TGTGCCAGCAGCCAAGGACAGCTCTACGAGCAGTACTTC; CDR3: CASSQGQLYEQYF
D: TRBD2; V: TRBV28; J: TRBJ2-7; size: -; DNA: TGTGCCAGCAGGACTAGCGGGAGATACGAGCAGTACTTC; CDR3: CASRTSGRYEQYF
D: -; V: TRBV2; J: TRBJ2-1; size: -; DNA: TGTGCCAGAGGCAGGGTAGAGAATGAGCAGTTCTTC; CDR3: CARGRVENEQFF
D: -; V: TRBV18; J: TRBJ2-3; size: -; DNA: TGTGCCAGCTCACGGACGGGAGATACGCAGTATTTT; CDR3: CASSRTGDTQYF
D: -; V: TRBV11-3; J: TRBJ1-1; size: -; DNA: TGTGCCAGCAGCTGGGGACAGAACACTGAAGCTTTCTTT; CDR3: CASSWGQNTEAFF
D: -; V: TRBV2; J: TRBJ2-7; size: many; DNA: TGTGCCAGCACGTTAGGGCAGATTCTCTACGAGCAGTACTTC; CDR3: CASTLGQILYEQYF
D: -; V: TRBV4-3; J: TRBJ2-4; size: -; DNA: TGCGCCAGCAGCCGGGGAGACATTCAGTACTTC; CDR3: CASSRGDIQYF
D: TRBD1; V: TRBV25-1; J: TRBJ2-7; size: -; DNA: TGTGCCAGCAGTGAGACAGGGGGTTACTACGAGCAGTACTTC; CDR3: CASSETGGYYEQYF
D: -; V: TRBV6-6; J: TRBJ1-2; size: -; DNA: TGTGCCAGCAGTTACCGGGGGGGCTACACCTTC; CDR3: CASSYRGGYTF